The clone carrying this T cell receptor (beta chain) was seen at least ten times. The data derive from a study of early T cells in non-severe SARS-CoV-2 infection. MiXCR was run by TCRdb on the 5' RACE reads, yielding one entry per CDR3 protein. Seen here are under 20,000 distinct CDR3 sequences, around 5.1% observed once, and the top ten hold 6.5% to 8.5%. V was clipped by 10 bases and J by 7 bases, with 20 bases between them. The CDR3 runs 14 residues. The germline V gene encodes CDR1 MNHNS and CDR2 SASEGT. This TCR derives from an adult who was a healthcare worker with PCR-confirmed SARS-CoV-2 infection or an uninfected control (not recorded which). The chain couples TRBV6-1 to TRBJ2-1; no firm D call. Sequenced: whole blood. The CDR3 bases are TGTGCCACTTGCCCGGGCCCCCTCGAGAATGAGCAGTTCTTC. This gives the protein CATCPGPLENEQFF.